These T cell receptor beta chains were read from a single sample in a study of T cell responses to AZD1222 COVID-19 vaccine. Sequenced by immunoSEQ multiplex PCR; TCRdb stores in-frame clones only, minus some. Of around 120,000 clones in the sample, more than 75% are singletons; the top ten hold approximately 10%. Sequencing was performed on peripheral blood, taken on day 0 of AZD1222 vaccination. These receptors originate from an adult in good health. The CDR3 runs from the conserved cysteine through the conserved F or W. A D gene is named only where the DNA matches it firmly. For some rows the clone size is stated as once, few or many, or as a class when expanded; others skip it.

j_gene,abundance,len,v_gene,d_gene,CDR3nt,CDR3aa
TRBJ2-3,.,15,TRBV27,TRBD2,TGTGCCAGCACCCTAGCGGGGACCCTCACAGATACGCAGTATTTT,CASTLAGTLTDTQYF
TRBJ1-6,once,15,TRBV7-8,.,TGTGCCAGCAGCTTAGGGGGGAATCCGGATTCACCCCTCCACTTT,CASSLGGNPDSPLHF
TRBJ2-1,.,16,TRBV3-1/TRBV3-2,TRBD2,TGTGCCAGCAGCCATCAAGGCGGGAGACGTCCCAATGAGCAGTTCTTC,CASSHQGGRRPNEQFF
TRBJ2-5,.,18,TRBV12-5,TRBD1,TGTGCTAGTGGTTTGGTACTAGGGACAGGGTTTTTCCAAGAGACCCAGTACTTC,CASGLVLGTGFFQETQYF
TRBJ2-7,.,15,TRBV28,.,TGTGCCAGCAGTTTCCCTCCGGAAAGCTCCTACGAGCAGTACTTC,CASSFPPESSYEQYF
TRBJ2-7,.,13,TRBV4-1,TRBD2,TGCGCCAGCAGCCCCCGGGAGGGACGGGAGCAGTACTTC,CASSPREGREQYF
TRBJ2-5,.,15,TRBV4-3,.,TGCGCCAGCAGCCAGGGTGAGGGGGGCCAAGAGACCCAGTACTTC,CASSQGEGGQETQYF
TRBJ1-1,.,16,TRBV7-3,.,TGTGCCAGCAGCTTATCAGCAGGGGCGCCGAACACTGAAGCTTTCTTT,CASSLSAGAPNTEAFF
TRBJ1-1,.,13,TRBV6-6,TRBD1,TGTGCCAGCAGGCTGACAGGGGAGACTGAAGCTTTCTTT,CASRLTGETEAFF
TRBJ1-5,.,15,TRBV28,.,TGTGCCAGCAGTTTATGGCAGGGAGGCAATCAGCCTCAGCATTTT,CASSLWQGGNQPQHF
TRBJ2-5,.,17,TRBV3-1/TRBV3-2,.,TGTGCCAGCAGCCAAGAAGTAACTAGTGACGCCCAAGAGACCCAGTACTTC,CASSQEVTSDAQETQYF
TRBJ2-3,.,19,TRBV4-2,.,TGTGCCAGCAGCCAGACCCCAGGGGCGCTACAAAGGGGTACAGATACGCAGTATTTT,CASSQTPGALQRGTDTQYF
TRBJ1-1,.,12,TRBV29-1,.,TGCAGCGTTGAACGACAGAACACTGAAGCTTTCTTT,CSVERQNTEAFF
TRBJ2-7,.,15,TRBV19,.,TGTGCCAGTAGTATCAGATTAGCGCCAACCTACGAGCAGTACTTC,CASSIRLAPTYEQYF
TRBJ2-7,.,15,TRBV6-5,TRBD1,TGTGCCAGCAGACCCCCAGGGGGCGGGTCCTACGAGCAGTACTTC,CASRPPGGGSYEQYF
TRBJ2-3,once,15,TRBV28,.,TGTGCCAGCAGCTCCCGGGCCGACAGCACAGATACGCAGTATTTT,CASSSRADSTDTQYF
TRBJ1-2,.,13,TRBV2,.,TGTGCCAGCAGTGAGGGGAGCCTGAGAGGCTACACCTTC,CASSEGSLRGYTF
TRBJ2-7,.,16,TRBV7-2,.,TGTGCCAGCAGCTTAGGAGGGGCAAGGATTCCGGACGAGCAGTACTTC,CASSLGGARIPDEQYF
TRBJ1-4,.,17,TRBV29-1,.,TGCAGCGTTGAAGATGTGGGAGGGTCCTCAACTAATGAAAAACTGTTTTTT,CSVEDVGGSSTNEKLFF
TRBJ1-2,once,15,TRBV19,.,TGTGCCAGTAGCCGGGGGGACTTACTCCTCTATGGCTACACCTTC,CASSRGDLLLYGYTF
TRBJ2-7,.,13,TRBV10-1,.,TGCGCCAGCAGTGTGGGCCGGGACTCCGAGCAGTACTTC,CASSVGRDSEQYF
TRBJ2-3,.,16,TRBV9,TRBD2,TGTGCCAGCAGCGTAACGACTAGCGCCAACACAGATACGCAGTATTTT,CASSVTTSANTDTQYF
TRBJ2-7,.,12,TRBV2,.,TGTGCCAGCAGTGGGGGCTCCTACGAGCAGTACTTC,CASSGGSYEQYF
TRBJ1-6,.,16,TRBV27,TRBD1,TGTGCCAGCACCCCATTCCCCGGGACAGGGGGATCACCCCTCCACTTT,CASTPFPGTGGSPLHF
TRBJ2-3,.,16,TRBV28,TRBD2,TGTGCCAGCAGCCCGATGGGGCGGGGGAGCACAGATACGCAGTATTTT,CASSPMGRGSTDTQYF
TRBJ2-5,.,15,TRBV10-2,TRBD1,TGCGCCAGCGACCCGGCGGGACAGGGCCAAGAGACCCAGTACTTC,CASDPAGQGQETQYF
TRBJ1-5,.,14,TRBV28,.,TGTGCCAGCAGCCCACACAGGGGCAATCAGCCCCAGCATTTT,CASSPHRGNQPQHF
TRBJ1-5,.,18,TRBV18,.,TGTGCCAGCTCACCAAGGGGACCGTCAGATCTGAGCAATCAGCCCCAGCATTTT,CASSPRGPSDLSNQPQHF
TRBJ2-1,.,15,TRBV5-1,.,TGCGCCAGCAGCTTGGAGCAGGGATCATTGAGTGAGCAGTTCTTC,CASSLEQGSLSEQFF
TRBJ2-5,.,13,TRBV14,.,TGTGCCAGCAGCCAGGCAGGGGCTGGGACCCAGTACTTC,CASSQAGAGTQYF
TRBJ2-7,.,13,TRBV11-1,.,TGTGCCAGCAGCCAAGGCTTTGGCTACGAGCAGTACTTC,CASSQGFGYEQYF
TRBJ1-2,.,14,TRBV20-1,TRBD1,TGCAGTGCTAGTAGCCGGACAGGGGAAGATGGCTACACCTTC,CSASSRTGEDGYTF
TRBJ2-1,.,19,TRBV7-3,TRBD2,TGTGCCAGCAGCTTACGTGGACTAGCGGGAGTGGGATCCTACAATGAGCAGTTCTTC,CASSLRGLAGVGSYNEQFF
TRBJ2-5,.,14,TRBV4-1,.,TGCGCCAGCAGCCAAGATTCCCTGAGCGGGACCCAGTACTTC,CASSQDSLSGTQYF
TRBJ2-7,few,13,TRBV19,.,TGTGCCAGTAGTAAGTCGGTGGGGTGGGAGCAGTACTTC,CASSKSVGWEQYF
TRBJ2-5,few,12,TRBV3-1/TRBV3-2,.,TGTGCCAGCAGCCAAGGCCTGGAGACCCAGTACTTC,CASSQGLETQYF
TRBJ2-7,.,15,TRBV4-2,.,TGTGCCAGCAGCCAAGGGACGACAGGTTCCTACGAGCAGTACTTC,CASSQGTTGSYEQYF